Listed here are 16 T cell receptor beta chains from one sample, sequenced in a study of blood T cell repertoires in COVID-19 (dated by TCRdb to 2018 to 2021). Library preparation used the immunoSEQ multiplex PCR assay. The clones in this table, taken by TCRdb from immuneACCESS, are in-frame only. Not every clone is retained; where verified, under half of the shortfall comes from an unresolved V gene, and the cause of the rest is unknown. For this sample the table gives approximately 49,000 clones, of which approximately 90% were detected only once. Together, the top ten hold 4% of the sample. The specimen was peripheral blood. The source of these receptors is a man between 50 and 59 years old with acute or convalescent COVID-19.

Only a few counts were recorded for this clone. The DNA of the CDR3 is TGTGCCAGCAGCCCCAGAGCGGGAGCCGAGCAGTACTTC. Protein product: CASSPRAGAEQYF. V usage is TRBV3-1 (or the pseudogene TRBV3-2) and J usage is TRBJ2-7, with 8 bases identical to TRBD2. In germline, CDR1 is LGHDT, CDR2 YNNKEL (reference sequence). This CDR3 has 13 amino acids. V dropped 4 bases and J dropped 6; count of bases not matched to a gene: 5.

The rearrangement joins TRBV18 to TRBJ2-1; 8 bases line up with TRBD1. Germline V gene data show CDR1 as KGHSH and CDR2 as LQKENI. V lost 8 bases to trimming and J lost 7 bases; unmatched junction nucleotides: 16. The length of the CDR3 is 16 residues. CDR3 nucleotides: TGTGCCAGCGAGCAACCGGACAGGGCGAGGGGTAATGAGCAGTTCTTC. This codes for CASEQPDRARGNEQFF.

The chain's CDR3 is CAISESGTGGPNEQFF. DNA for the CDR3: TGTGCCATCAGTGAGTCGGGGACAGGGGGGCCTAATGAGCAGTTCTTC. The chain uses TRBV10-3 and TRBJ2-1; 11 bases fit TRBD1. This CDR3 is 16 amino acids long. Per germline, CDR1 ENHRY and CDR2 SYGVKD. The V segment lost 0 bases and the J segment 7 bases; nucleotides outside the gene matches: 5.

The CDR3 sequence: CASSPRSTGMYEQYF. The CDR3 DNA sequence: TGTGCCAGCAGCCCCCGATCCACAGGGATGTACGAGCAGTACTTC. The chain is built from TRBV5-5 and TRBJ2-7, with TRBD1 as a possible D gene (6 bases). The CDR3 extends over 15 amino acids. Germline V gene lookup returns CDR1 SGHKS and CDR2 YYEKEE (reference sequence). Between the trimmed V and J ends, which lost 4 bases and 4 bases, there was a span of 18 bases.

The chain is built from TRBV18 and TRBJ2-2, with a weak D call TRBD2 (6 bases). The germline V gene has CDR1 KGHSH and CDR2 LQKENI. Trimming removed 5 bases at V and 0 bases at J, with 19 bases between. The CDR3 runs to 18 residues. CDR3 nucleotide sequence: TGTGCCAGCTCATTAAACTTTTACCGGGAGACGAACACCGGGGAGCTGTTTTTT. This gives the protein CASSLNFYRETNTGELFF.

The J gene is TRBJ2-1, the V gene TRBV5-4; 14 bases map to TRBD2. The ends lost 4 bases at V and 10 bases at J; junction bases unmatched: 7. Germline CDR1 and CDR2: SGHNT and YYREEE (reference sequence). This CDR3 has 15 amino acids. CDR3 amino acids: CASSPGTSGRREQFF. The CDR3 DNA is TGTGCCAGCAGCCCCGGGACTAGCGGGAGAAGGGAGCAGTTCTTC.

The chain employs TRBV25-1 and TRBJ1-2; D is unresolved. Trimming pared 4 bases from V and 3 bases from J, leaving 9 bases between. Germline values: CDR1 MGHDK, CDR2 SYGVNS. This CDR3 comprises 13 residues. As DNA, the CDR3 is TGTGCCAGCAGTGTACAGCGGCACTATGGCTACACCTTC. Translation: CASSVQRHYGYTF.

The CDR3, as DNA: TGTGCCAGTAGTGTGCAGGGACAGGTCCAAGAGACCCAGTACTTC. This codes for CASSVQGQVQETQYF. The V call is TRBV19, the J call TRBJ2-5, with 8 bases matching TRBD1. Germline V gene sequence: CDR1 LNHDA, CDR2 SQIVND (reference sequence). With V trimmed by 5 bases and J by 1 base, 6 bases remained unmatched. The CDR3 covers 15 residues.

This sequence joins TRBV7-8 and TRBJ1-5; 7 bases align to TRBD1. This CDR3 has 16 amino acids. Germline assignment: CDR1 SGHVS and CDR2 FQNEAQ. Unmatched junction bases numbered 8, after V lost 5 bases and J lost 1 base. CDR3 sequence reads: CASSADRVRSNQPQHF. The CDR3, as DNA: TGTGCCAGCAGCGCAGACAGGGTCAGGAGCAATCAGCCCCAGCATTTT.

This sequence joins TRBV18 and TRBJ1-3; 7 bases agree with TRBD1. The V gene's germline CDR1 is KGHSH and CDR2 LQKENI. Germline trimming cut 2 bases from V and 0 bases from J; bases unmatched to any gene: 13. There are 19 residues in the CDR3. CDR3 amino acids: CASSPIRDSLPASGNTIYF. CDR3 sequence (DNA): TGTGCCAGCTCACCAATCCGGGACAGTCTGCCCGCCTCTGGAAACACCATATATTTT.

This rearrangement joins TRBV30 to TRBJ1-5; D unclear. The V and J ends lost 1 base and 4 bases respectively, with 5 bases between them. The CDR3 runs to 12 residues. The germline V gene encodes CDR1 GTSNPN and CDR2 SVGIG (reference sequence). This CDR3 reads CAWSGGNQPQHF. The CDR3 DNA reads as TGTGCCTGGAGTGGAGGGAATCAGCCCCAGCATTTT.

The CDR3 coding sequence is TGTGCCATCAGTTCGACTAGAGTGGCAGATACGCAGTATTTT. This encodes CAISSTRVADTQYF. This sequence joins TRBV10-3 and TRBJ2-3; D may be TRBD2 (6 bases). CDR1 and CDR2 from the germline V gene are ENHRY and SYGVKD. This CDR3 is built from 14 residues. Trimming pared 5 bases from V and 4 bases from J, leaving 13 bases between.

The CDR3 sequence: CASSYNRGQPQHF. The CDR3 region has the DNA TGCGCCAGCAGCTATAACAGGGGCCAGCCCCAGCATTTT. The chain carries TRBV5-1 and TRBJ1-5; TRBD1 agrees at 7 bases. Germline CDR1 reads SGHRS; CDR2 reads YFSETQ. The CDR3 consists of 13 residues. The junction had 4 bases not matched to a gene; V was cut back by 3 bases and J by 7 bases.

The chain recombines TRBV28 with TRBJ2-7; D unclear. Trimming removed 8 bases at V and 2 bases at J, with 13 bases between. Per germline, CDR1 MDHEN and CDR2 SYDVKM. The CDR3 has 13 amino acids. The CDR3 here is CASAFPQAYEQYF. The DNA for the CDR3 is TGTGCCAGCGCCTTCCCGCAGGCCTACGAGCAGTACTTC.

The CDR3 loop is CAISGTDTYNEQFF. CDR3 DNA sequence: TGTGCCATCAGTGGGACGGACACCTACAATGAGCAGTTCTTC. The chain links TRBV10-3 to TRBJ2-1, with D possibly matching TRBD1 (5 bases). Trimming stripped 4 bases from V and 2 bases from J, with 9 bases between. The CDR3 extends over 14 amino acids. Germline V CDR1 and CDR2: ENHRY, SYGVKD.

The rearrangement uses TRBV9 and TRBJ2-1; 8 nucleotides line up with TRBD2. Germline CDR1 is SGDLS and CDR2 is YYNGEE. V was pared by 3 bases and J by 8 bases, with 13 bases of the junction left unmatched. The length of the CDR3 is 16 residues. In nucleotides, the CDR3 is TGTGCCAGCAGCGCCACGGGAGGGGGGGCTACAGATGAGCAGTTCTTC. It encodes CASSATGGGATDEQFF.